The clone carrying this TCR beta chain was found a few times. Germline CDR1 reads SGHRS; CDR2 reads YFSETQ. There are 15 residues in the CDR3. J was trimmed by 5 bases and V by 4 bases; bases with no gene match: 4. The sample originates from a study of neoadjuvant anti-PD-1 for oral cavity cancer. Study-wide context: Most patients had three to four biweekly doses of 3 mg/kg nivolumab before resection. Non-progressing patients received a fourth nivolumab dose near day 43, then surgery on days 50-56.

Profiled with immunoSEQ multiplex PCR; TCRdb holds only in-frame clones, not every one. Among around 62,000 clones listed, roughly three quarters were seen once. Analysis of PBMCs was direct, with no culture step. This specimen was PBMCs, taken before nivolumab (anti-PD-1) treatment. The chain carries TRBV5-1 and TRBJ2-5; 14 bases align to TRBD2. The sequence was collected from a person aged 35-79 years with oral cavity squamous cell carcinoma. The CDR3 region is CASSPGLAGVETQYF. CDR3 in DNA: TGCGCCAGCAGCCCGGGACTAGCGGGAGTTGAGACCCAGTACTTC.